This TCR beta chain comes out of a study of cytomegalovirus exposure and HLA in healthy donors. Study-wide results and caveats: The study found most TCR sequences rare, yet found some public TCRs in many donors.

13 Jbeta primers and 60 Vbeta primers were used for the PCR. Sequencing was performed with immunoSEQ multiplex PCR; in TCRdb, only in-frame clones are kept and a portion is missing. Here the sample spans 150,000 to 200,000 clones, over 75% being singletons. Comments on this clone: Its antigen is currently unknown.

This TCR was sampled from a human donor in good health. Specimen: PBMCs.

The CDR3 region has the DNA TGCGCCAGCCAAAGCGGGGCGGGGAACACTGAAGCTTTCTTT. Amino acids: CASQSGAGNTEAFF. This chain uses TRBV5-1 with TRBJ1-1, with a tentative D call TRBD1 (5 bases). This CDR3 has 14 amino acids. Germline V lookup: CDR1 SGHRS, CDR2 YFSETQ. V was pared by 7 bases and J by 1 base, with 14 bases between.